This T cell receptor (beta chain) was recorded in a study of blood T cell repertoires in COVID-19. Study-wide background: Sites in the United States, Italy and Spain provided acute and convalescent COVID-19 samples. Nucleic acid was either cDNA or gDNA, and it came from T cells, B-cell-depleted T cells, or PBMCs.

In the study's own analysis: Amplified reference gene primers provided the basis for estimating nucleated cell counts. The repertoire was sequenced with immunoSEQ multiplex PCR; TCRdb's copy has only in-frame clones and lacks some. That table furnishes V, J and clone size, whereas the DNA furnished D and trimming. The sample lists about 13,000 clones; over 75% were seen once. This CDR3 contains 16 residues. The source is a human donor in a cohort sampled during active COVID-19. Sequencing input: peripheral blood. This chain joins TRBV21-1 and TRBJ1-3; the table's TRBD1 call for D was not verified on the DNA. TRBV21-1 is a known pseudogene. The chain's CDR3 is CASSTRQGLVGNTIYF. The CDR3 region has the DNA TGTGCCAGCAGCACAAGACAGGGCTTAGTAGGAAACACCATATATTTT.